The present T cell receptor beta chain was sequenced within a study of T-cell memory formation after mild COVID-19. Germline assignment: CDR1 SGHTA and CDR2 FQGNSA. This CDR3 region has 14 residues. Trimming removed 5 bases at V and 3 bases at J, with 13 bases between. 5'RACE primed from the constant segment yielded TCR alpha and TCR beta cDNA libraries bearing sample barcodes and UMIs. TCRdb re-called the 5' RACE reads with MiXCR, one entry per CDR3 protein. The sample lists roughly 130,000 distinct CDR3 sequences; more than 15% were seen once. Regarding the study as a whole: Mostly located in CM and EM were contracting CD4+ clones, with contracting CD8+ clones located in EMRA.

This clonotype was seen once. Its antigen remains unidentified. This clonotype was obtained from a man younger than 35 who had mild COVID-19 (a few samples of this study predate the infection). Cell type and time point are not known. This chain joins TRBV7-2 and TRBJ1-1; tentative D call: TRBD1 (6 bases). Sequencing input: PBMCs or a T cell subset sorted from them (not recorded which). The CDR3 DNA reads as TGTGCCAGCAGCGCCGGAGGGGGGCACACTGAAGCTTTCTTT. Protein product: CASSAGGGHTEAFF. Filled out from reference TRBV7-2 and TRBJ1-1, the complete variable domain reads GAGVSQSPSNKVTEKGKDVELRCDPISGHTALYWYRQSLGQGLEFLIYFQGNSAPDKSGLPSDRFSAERTGGSVSTLTIQRTQQEDSAVYLCASSAGGGHTEAFFGQGTRLTVV.